The clone carrying this T cell receptor beta chain qualifies as medium-sized. These data belong to a study of HIV-infected patients and healthy controls. The repertoire came from unfractionated whole blood and reflected all unsorted peripheral T cells. About 500 ng RNA was reverse transcribed with alpha and beta constant-region primers. Alpha and beta chain libraries were made separately by chain-specific third strand synthesis with multiplexing indices. A single primer pair per chain amplified all rearrangements, with per-molecule barcodes. Ligation attached cDNA to a 5' RACE adapter that carried a random hexamer and SP2 site. TCRdb itself ran the 5' RACE reads through MiXCR, one entry per CDR3 protein. This sample carries 15,000 to 17,000 distinct CDR3 sequences, 7% of them seen once, and the ten largest clones take under 9.5%. In germline, CDR1 is SGHAT, CDR2 FQDESV (reference sequence). This CDR3 comprises 15 residues. Trimming took 0 bases from V and 2 from J, leaving 9 bases between them.

Input material: blood. The TCR was taken from an adult in good health. The rearrangement joins TRBV11-1 to TRBJ2-3; a possible D gene is TRBD1 (6 bases). CDR3 in amino acids: CASSLAGAPTDTQYF. As DNA, the CDR3 is TGTGCCAGCAGCTTAGCGGGGGCCCCCACAGATACGCAGTATTTT.